The present TCR beta chain was sequenced within a study of cytomegalovirus exposure and HLA in healthy donors (TCRdb year 2017). About the investigation overall: According to a later analysis, the 110 or so validation repertoires were produced on the same platform as the 666 repertoires of the first cohort. The study aimed to test whether signatures of past pathogen exposure could be identified by cataloging public T cell receptors. A separate validation cohort of 100 to 150 different subjects was used in addition to the 666-subject first cohort. High-throughput TCR immunosequencing, statistical association of individual TCRs with disease status, and machine learning were combined to predict cytomegalovirus infection status.

Donors formed part of the validation cohort, which comprised about 130 subjects and was distinct from the first cohort of under 750 subjects. Library preparation was by the immunoSEQ multiplex PCR assay. The original methods were these. A statistical classification framework was built to diagnose cytomegalovirus status from the catalog of TCR beta chain sequences. In TCRdb, the immuneACCESS table is reduced to in-frame sequences with V and J assigned. These tables do not hold every clone; where another copy was compared, an unresolved V gene accounts for under half, and the others remain unexplained. V and J calls and clone size follow that table, whereas D and trimming were derived from the DNA. In this sample the table shows under 150,000 clones, roughly 86% of which occur a single time. The top ten clones comprise roughly 9% of the sample. The germline V gene gives CDR1 as ENHRY and CDR2 as SYGVKD. Ends trimmed: V by 3 bases, J by 8 bases; bases unmatched to a gene: 8. Including the terminal cysteine and phenylalanine, the CDR3 comprises 16 residues. Kept here is only the CDR3 DNA, which spans 48 bases and is read in frame from base 1.

Remarks on this clone: It lacks a known antigen. One base away there is no much larger clone; base qualities are not given.

Summary of the overall study and its limitations: The authors suggested that the approach could potentially be extended to other disease states and immunological phenotypes. All 120 or so repertoires were used to score co-occurrence in the validation cohort in a later analysis, because that analysis had no HLA typing for the cohort. The study gave a list of 150 to 200 TCR beta chains associated with cytomegalovirus. Most TCR sequences were seen in very few donors, while some public TCRs were found in many individuals. In vitro tests confirmed that three of the cytomegalovirus-associated TCR beta chains recognize cytomegalovirus antigens. The classifier was reported to diagnose cytomegalovirus status with high specificity and sensitivity in both the original and validation cohorts. A later analysis found that TCRs clustered in the first cohort also tended to co-occur in the roughly 120 validation repertoires, with roughly 95% of cluster scores above 0.

The clonotype originates from a man in his late teens or twenties in good health and CMV-seropositive. Recombination joined TRBV10-3 with TRBJ2-1, with TRBD2 identical over 12 junction bases. The sample comprised PBMCs. The CDR3 amino acid sequence is: CAISDRLAGDPDEQFF. The base sequence is TGTGCCATCAGTGACCGACTAGCGGGGGACCCCGATGAGCAGTTCTTC.